A selection of T cell receptor beta chains follows, all from one sample in a study of control samples from healthy donors and cancer patients. Repertoires were generated with immunoSEQ multiplex PCR, while TCRdb's copy carries only in-frame clones and drops some. The sample lists 150,000 to 200,000 clones, approximately 90% occurring once. Sequencing was done on a sample of blood. All receptors derive from a man aged 25-45 years in good health. Both conserved end residues are part of each CDR3. Fields, in order: D gene, clone size, J gene, V gene, CDR3 DNA, CDR3 protein. A D gene is named only where the DNA matches it firmly. The size of a clone is reported for some rows only, either as once, few or many, or as a class for expanded clones.

>TRBD1|.|TRBJ1-5|TRBV6-4
TGTGCCAGCAGTGACTCCTTCAAGGACAGGGGGCGAAAAAGCAATCAGCCCCAGCATTTT
CASSDSFKDRGRKSNQPQHF
>TRBD1|.|TRBJ2-3|TRBV3-1/TRBV3-2
TGTGCCAGCAGCCGACAGGGGGCCCTTAGCACAGATACGCAGTATTTT
CASSRQGALSTDTQYF
>.|.|TRBJ1-1|TRBV28
TGTGCCAGCAGTATCAACACTGAAGCTTTCTTT
CASSINTEAFF
>TRBD1|few|TRBJ2-5|TRBV6-5
TGTGCCAGCAGTTACTCGATCAACAGGGGAGAGACCCAGTACTTC
CASSYSINRGETQYF
>.|.|TRBJ2-4|TRBV4-1
TGCGCCAGCAGCCCGGGACTAGCCAAAAACATTCAGTACTTC
CASSPGLAKNIQYF
>.|.|TRBJ1-1|TRBV27
TGTGCCAGCAGTTTAGTTCGGGGCATCACCGGTGGTGCAGCTTTCTTT
CASSLVRGITGGAAFF
>TRBD1|.|TRBJ1-2|TRBV19
TGTGCCAGTAGTATCCTACCGGGACAGGGGATTTATGGCTACACCTTC
CASSILPGQGIYGYTF
>TRBD1|.|TRBJ2-2|TRBV7-8
TGTGCCAGCAGCTTAGAGGGGACAGGGTACACCGGGGAGCTGTTTTTT
CASSLEGTGYTGELFF
>.|.|TRBJ1-4|TRBV3-1/TRBV3-2
TGTGCCAGCAGCCGTAAGGCAACTAATGAAAAACTGTTTTTT
CASSRKATNEKLFF
>TRBD1|.|TRBJ2-5|TRBV12-3/TRBV12-4
TGTGCCAGCAGTCGACAGGGTTCGGAGACCCAGTACTTC
CASSRQGSETQYF
>.|.|TRBJ1-3|TRBV18
TGTGCCAGCTCATTTTTACAGTGGGCACAAAACACCATATATTTT
CASSFLQWAQNTIYF
>TRBD2|.|TRBJ2-2|TRBV5-1
TGCGCCAGCAGCGACGGACTAGTTACCGGGGAGCTGTTTTTT
CASSDGLVTGELFF